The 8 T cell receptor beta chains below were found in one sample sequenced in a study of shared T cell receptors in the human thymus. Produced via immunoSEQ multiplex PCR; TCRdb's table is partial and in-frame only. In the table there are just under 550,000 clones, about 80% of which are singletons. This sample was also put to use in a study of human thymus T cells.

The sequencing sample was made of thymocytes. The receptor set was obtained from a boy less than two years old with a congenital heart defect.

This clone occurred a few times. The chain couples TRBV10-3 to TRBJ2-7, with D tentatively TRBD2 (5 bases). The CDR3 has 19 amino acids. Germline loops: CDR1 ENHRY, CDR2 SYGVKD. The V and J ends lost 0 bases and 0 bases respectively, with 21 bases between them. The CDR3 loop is CAISESRPGGRQSSYEQYF. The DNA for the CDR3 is TGTGCCATCAGTGAGTCTAGACCAGGCGGGCGTCAAAGCTCCTACGAGCAGTACTTC.

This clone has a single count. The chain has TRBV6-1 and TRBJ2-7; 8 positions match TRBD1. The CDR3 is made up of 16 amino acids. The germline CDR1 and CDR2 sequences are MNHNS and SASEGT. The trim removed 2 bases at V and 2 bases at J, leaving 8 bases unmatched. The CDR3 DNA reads TGTGCCAGCAGTGAACTAAGTGACAGGGGCCCCTACGAGCAGTACTTC. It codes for CASSELSDRGPYEQYF.

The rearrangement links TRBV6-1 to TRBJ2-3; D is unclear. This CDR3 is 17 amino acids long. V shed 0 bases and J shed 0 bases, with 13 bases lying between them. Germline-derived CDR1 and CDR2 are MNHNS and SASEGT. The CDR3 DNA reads TGTGCCAGCAGTGAAGCCCACTACTACCATAGCACAGATACGCAGTATTTT. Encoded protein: CASSEAHYYHSTDTQYF.

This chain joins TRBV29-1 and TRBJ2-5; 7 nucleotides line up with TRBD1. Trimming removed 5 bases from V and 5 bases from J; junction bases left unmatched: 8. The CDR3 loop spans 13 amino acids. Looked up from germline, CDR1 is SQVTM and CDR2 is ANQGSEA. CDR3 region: CSVNNRGRETQYF. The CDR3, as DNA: TGCAGCGTTAACAACAGGGGCCGGGAGACCCAGTACTTC.

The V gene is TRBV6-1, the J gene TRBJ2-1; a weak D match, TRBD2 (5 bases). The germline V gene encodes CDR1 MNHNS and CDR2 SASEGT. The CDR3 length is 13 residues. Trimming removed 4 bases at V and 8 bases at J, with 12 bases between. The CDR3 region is CASSVDQEDEQFF. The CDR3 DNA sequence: TGTGCCAGCAGTGTTGACCAGGAGGATGAGCAGTTCTTC.

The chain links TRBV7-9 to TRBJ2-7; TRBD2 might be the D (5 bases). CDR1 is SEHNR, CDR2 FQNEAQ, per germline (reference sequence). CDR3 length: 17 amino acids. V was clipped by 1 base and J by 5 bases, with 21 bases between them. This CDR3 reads CASSLVARDDFVHEQYF. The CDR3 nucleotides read TGTGCCAGCAGCTTAGTGGCCCGGGATGATTTTGTCCACGAGCAGTACTTC.

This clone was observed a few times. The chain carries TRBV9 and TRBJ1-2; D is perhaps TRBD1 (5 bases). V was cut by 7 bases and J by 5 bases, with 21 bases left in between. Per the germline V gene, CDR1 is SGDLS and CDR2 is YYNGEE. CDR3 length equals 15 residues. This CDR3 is CASGDGPKGRYGYTF. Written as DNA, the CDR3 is TGTGCCAGCGGCGATGGGCCCAAGGGGCGATATGGCTACACCTTC.

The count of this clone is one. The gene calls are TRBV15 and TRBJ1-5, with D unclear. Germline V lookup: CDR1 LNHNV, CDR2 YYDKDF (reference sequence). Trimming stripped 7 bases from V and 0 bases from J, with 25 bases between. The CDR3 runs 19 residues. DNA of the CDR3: TGTGCCACCAATGAGGAGTGGAGTGGGAGGGCTAGTAGCAATCAGCCCCAGCATTTT. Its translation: CATNEEWSGRASSNQPQHF.